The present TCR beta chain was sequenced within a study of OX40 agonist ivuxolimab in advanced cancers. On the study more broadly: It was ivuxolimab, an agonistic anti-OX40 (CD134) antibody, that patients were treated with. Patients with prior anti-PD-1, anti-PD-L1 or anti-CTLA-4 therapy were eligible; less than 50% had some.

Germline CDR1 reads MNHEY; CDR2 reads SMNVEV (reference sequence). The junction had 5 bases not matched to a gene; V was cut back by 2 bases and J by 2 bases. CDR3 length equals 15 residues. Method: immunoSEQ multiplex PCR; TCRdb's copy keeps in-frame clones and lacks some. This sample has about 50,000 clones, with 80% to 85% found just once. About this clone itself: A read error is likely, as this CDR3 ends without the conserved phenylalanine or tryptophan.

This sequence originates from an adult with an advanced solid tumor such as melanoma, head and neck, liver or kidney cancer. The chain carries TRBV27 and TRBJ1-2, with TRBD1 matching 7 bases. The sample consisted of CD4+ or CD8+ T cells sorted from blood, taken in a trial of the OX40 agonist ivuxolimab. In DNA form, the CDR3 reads TGTGCCAGCAGTTTAACCCCAGGGGGGAACTATGGCTACACCCTC. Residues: CASSLTPGGNYGYTL.